This TCR beta chain was profiled in a study of T cells after yellow fever vaccination. Study results and caveats: One caveat is that FACS-sorted repertoires could contain abundant clonotypes contaminating from the bulk population. Weaker in magnitude, the secondary response showed a faster peak on day 5 versus 15. Post-booster reappearance was seen for most primary-vaccination clones (about 95% CD4, 85% to 90% CD8).

The study made its TCR cDNA through 5'RACE template switching. That step introduced a universal primer site along with UMIs. TCRdb passed the 5' RACE reads through MiXCR, listing each CDR3 protein once. The sample includes around 350,000 distinct CDR3 sequences, more than 5.5% of them seen just once. For this clonotype: Its specificity is not known.

The TCR comes from a man younger than 45 who received the YFV17D yellow fever vaccine. Specimen: PBMCs, collected 5 days after the yellow fever booster vaccination.

CDR3 sequence reads: CAISEIAVNRGKNYGYTF. CDR3 in DNA: TGTGCCATCAGTGAAATAGCCGTGAACAGGGGCAAAAACTATGGCTACACCTTC. The rearrangement uses TRBV10-3 and TRBJ1-2; 7 positions match TRBD1. The V and J ends lost 3 bases and 2 bases, in that order; junction bases with no gene match: 15. Germline assignment: CDR1 ENHRY and CDR2 SYGVKD. The CDR3 is made up of 18 amino acids.